This is a list of T cell receptor beta chains from one sample in a study of blood T cell repertoires in COVID-19. Sequencing used immunoSEQ multiplex PCR; TCRdb keeps in-frame clones, though not all of them. The sample carries about 140,000 clones, 88% recorded once. Sequencing was done on a sample of peripheral blood. These receptors all stem from a man aged 50-59 years with active or convalescent COVID-19. The CDR3 runs from the conserved cysteine through the conserved F or W. Each record gives: D gene, V gene, J gene, clone size, CDR3 DNA, CDR3 protein. A D gene is named only where the DNA matches it firmly. Clone size is not always given. Where it is, it says once, few, many or a class for expanded clones.

TRBD1	TRBV10-3	TRBJ1-4	.	TGTGCCATCAGACCCGACAGGGGAGCTAATGAAAAACTGTTTTTT	CAIRPDRGANEKLFF
TRBD2	TRBV27	TRBJ2-1	.	TGTGCCAGCAGTTTTGGGCGGGAGAATGAGCAGTTCTTC	CASSFGRENEQFF
TRBD2	TRBV9	TRBJ2-5	.	TGTGCCAGCAGCCCGGGGGGGAAGAGTGAGACCCAGTACTTC	CASSPGGKSETQYF
TRBD1	TRBV27	TRBJ1-3	.	TGTGCCAGCAGTTTAAGACAGGGGGCTGGAAACACCATATATTTT	CASSLRQGAGNTIYF
TRBD1	TRBV6-6	TRBJ2-1	.	TGTGCCAGCACCCGGCCCCGAGGGGGCTTCGATGAGCAGTTCTTC	CASTRPRGGFDEQFF
TRBD1	TRBV7-3	TRBJ2-3	.	TGTGCCAGCAGCTCGCAGGGGGCCAACGCAGATACGCAGTATTTT	CASSSQGANADTQYF
.	TRBV2	TRBJ1-2	.	TGTGCCAGCAGTGAGACGGAGGGCTACACCTTC	CASSETEGYTF
.	TRBV5-1	TRBJ1-3	.	TGCGCCAGCAGCTTCCAGGGTAACTCTGGAAACACCATATATTTT	CASSFQGNSGNTIYF
.	TRBV20-1	TRBJ2-5	.	TGCAGTGCGGTCCGAGAAGAGACCCAGTACTTC	CSAVREETQYF
TRBD1	TRBV6-5	TRBJ1-4	.	TGTGCCACCGACAGGGAAGGGGAAAAACTGTTTTTT	CATDREGEKLFF
.	TRBV24-1	TRBJ2-2	few	TGTGCCACCAGTGATCACCTAGTGAACACCGGGGAGCTGTTTTTT	CATSDHLVNTGELFF
.	TRBV19	TRBJ2-3	once	TGTGCCAGTAGTATAGAGCGAGGCGGCACAGATACGCAGTATTTT	CASSIERGGTDTQYF
TRBD2	TRBV28	TRBJ2-1	.	TGTGCCAGCAGCTCAAAACTAGCGGGATCTTACAATGAGCAGTTCTTC	CASSSKLAGSYNEQFF
TRBD2	TRBV29-1	TRBJ2-7	.	TGCAAGCGGCCCCGCGGGGGACTAGCGTACGAGCAGTACTTC	CKRPRGGLAYEQYF
TRBD1	TRBV27	TRBJ1-2	.	TGTGCCAGCAGGCCCCTACAGGGGGGCTCGTCAAACTATGGCTACACCTTC	CASRPLQGGSSNYGYTF
TRBD1	TRBV2	TRBJ1-3	.	TGTGCCAGCATTTTAGACAGGGTCGGAAACACCATATATTTT	CASILDRVGNTIYF
TRBD2	TRBV3-1/TRBV3-2	TRBJ2-7	.	TGTGCCAGCAGCCGAGGAACGGGACTAGCGGGCTACGAGCAGTACTTC	CASSRGTGLAGYEQYF
.	TRBV10-1	TRBJ2-7	.	TGCGCCAGCAGGGACAGCCCCTACGAGCAGTACTTC	CASRDSPYEQYF
TRBD2	TRBV4-2	TRBJ2-4	few	TGTGCCAGCAGCCAAGCAGGGGGGGGGACTAGCGGGAGCCTAGCCAAAAACATTCAGTACTTC	CASSQAGGGTSGSLAKNIQYF
.	TRBV13	TRBJ1-2	.	TGTGCCAGCAGCGGCCGACAGGATTCTAACTATGGCTACACCTTC	CASSGRQDSNYGYTF
.	TRBV5-4	TRBJ2-7	.	TGTGCCAGCAGCTTGGAGCGGGCGGTCTCCTACGAGCAGTACTTC	CASSLERAVSYEQYF
.	TRBV9	TRBJ2-7	.	TGTGCCAGCAGCGTAAGCTGGGCCCCCCATTACGAGCAGTACTTC	CASSVSWAPHYEQYF
.	TRBV5-1	TRBJ2-1	.	TGCGCCAGCAGCTTTTTTGACAGAAGCTCCTACAATGAGCAGTTCTTC	CASSFFDRSSYNEQFF
TRBD2	TRBV5-1	TRBJ2-1	.	TGCGCCAGCAGCGGCCCTCTAGCGGCCTCTAATGAGCAGTTCTTC	CASSGPLAASNEQFF
TRBD1	TRBV18	TRBJ2-7	.	TGTGCCAGCTCACCAGGGACAGGGGCCGCGCTGGGGCAGTACTTC	CASSPGTGAALGQYF
.	TRBV25-1	TRBJ1-1	.	TGTGCCAGCAGTGAAGTTTCGACAACTGAAGCTTTCTTT	CASSEVSTTEAFF